The 27 T cell receptor beta chains reported below all come from one sample, sequenced in a study of early T cells in non-severe SARS-CoV-2 infection. Via MiXCR, TCRdb re-called the 5' RACE reads, giving one row per CDR3 protein. Among 55,000 to 65,000 distinct CDR3 sequences, roughly 10% were seen once, and the ten largest hold approximately 6.5%. Sequencing used whole blood. The receptors here all came from an adult who was a healthcare worker with PCR-confirmed SARS-CoV-2 infection or an uninfected control (not recorded which).

Relative to its sample, this clonotype is medium-sized (0.01 to 0.1%). The chain joins TRBV7-2 to TRBJ2-7, with D tentatively TRBD1 (5 bases). CDR3 size: 13 residues. Germline assignment: CDR1 SGHTA and CDR2 FQGNSA. V gave up 6 bases and J gave up 3 bases, with 12 bases separating them. This chain's CDR3 is CASSQTGYYEQYF. The CDR3 DNA follows: TGTGCCAGCAGTCAAACAGGATACTACGAGCAGTACTTC.

This clonotype was counted ten times or more. This chain uses TRBV3-1 with TRBJ1-5; no definite D call. CDR3 size: 15 residues. V was cut by 0 bases and J by 2 bases, with 8 bases left in between. Germline V gives CDR1 LGHDT, CDR2 YNNKEL (reference sequence). This CDR3 reads CASSQDWGGNQPQHF. The CDR3 nucleotides are TGTGCCAGCAGCCAAGATTGGGGTGGCAATCAGCCCCAGCATTTT. The full variable domain, in which reference TRBV3-1 and TRBJ1-5 provide the parts outside the CDR3, is DTAVSQTPKYLVTQMGNDKSIKCEQNLGHDTMYWYKQDSKKFLKIMFSYNNKELIINETVPNRFSPKSPDKAHLNLHINSLELGDSAVYFCASSQDWGGNQPQHFGDGTRLSIL.

This chain joins TRBV6-5 and TRBJ2-2; possible D gene TRBD2, 6 bases. V was shortened by 6 bases and J by 13 bases, with 27 bases between the two germline ends. The CDR3 has 16 residues. From germline, CDR1 is MNHEY and CDR2 SVGAGI. This CDR3 is CASSQLGAGSRGGLFF. CDR3 nucleotides: TGTGCCAGCAGCCAACTCGGGGCAGGGAGCCGGGGAGGGCTGTTTTTT.

This clonotype was counted at least ten times. The CDR3: CASSFQGVGGEKLFF. For the CDR3, the DNA is TGTGCCAGCAGTTTCCAGGGAGTGGGTGGTGAAAAACTGTTTTTT. The chain uses TRBV6-5 and TRBJ1-4; D might be TRBD1 (5 bases). Germline V CDR1 and CDR2: MNHEY, SVGAGI. V shed 4 bases and J shed 7 bases, with 16 bases lying between them. The CDR3 spans 15 residues.

The chain recombines TRBV2 with TRBJ2-3; 8 bases agree with TRBD1. From germline, CDR1 is SNHLY and CDR2 FYNNEI. Trimming took 6 bases from V and 4 from J; bases not matched to a gene: 9. The CDR3 totals 15 residues. This CDR3 is CASSPGQGDADTQYF. The DNA of the CDR3 is TGTGCCAGCAGCCCAGGACAGGGTGACGCAGATACGCAGTATTTT.

This clonotype was seen repeatedly, ten times or more. The genes are TRBV4-1 and TRBJ2-7; possible D gene TRBD1, 6 bases. CDR1 is MGHRA and CDR2 is YSYEKL in the germline V gene. The CDR3 covers 14 residues. Trimming removed 4 bases at V and 2 bases at J, with 12 bases between. Here the CDR3 DNA reads TGCGCCAGCAGCCCCGGCACAGGGACCTACGAGCAGTACTTC. It specifies CASSPGTGTYEQYF.

This clonotype has ten or more counts. The rearrangement links TRBV7-2 to TRBJ2-5; 8 positions agree with TRBD1. From germline, CDR1 is SGHTA and CDR2 FQGNSA. Trimming took 5 bases from V and 5 from J; bases not matched to a gene: 7. The CDR3 extends over 14 amino acids. CDR3 residues: CASSPRTGSETQYF. The CDR3 DNA reads TGTGCCAGCAGCCCAAGGACAGGGAGCGAGACCCAGTACTTC.

This clonotype was seen repeatedly, ten times or more. The J gene is TRBJ2-1, the V gene TRBV5-1; 11 bases fit TRBD1. V lost 2 bases to trimming and J lost 6 bases; unmatched junction nucleotides: 4. The CDR3 runs 15 residues. The germline gives CDR1 SGHRS, CDR2 YFSETQ. As DNA, the CDR3 is TGCGCCAGCAGCTTCACCGGGACAGGGGGCAATGAGCAGTTCTTC. This codes for CASSFTGTGGNEQFF.

This clonotype was counted at least ten times. V and J are TRBV6-5 and TRBJ2-5; TRBD1 matches at 7 bases. Germline assignment: CDR1 MNHEY and CDR2 SVGAGI. V trimming: 6 bases; J trimming: 2 bases; junction bases outside the gene matches: 6. The CDR3 has 14 amino acids. The CDR3, as DNA: TGTGCCAGCAGCCGGACAGGCTTTCAAGAGACCCAGTACTTC. It encodes CASSRTGFQETQYF.

This chain uses TRBV29-1 with TRBJ2-7; no firm D call. The germline V gene encodes CDR1 SQVTM and CDR2 ANQGSEA. This CDR3 is 12 amino acids long. Deletions cut 6 bases from V and 2 bases from J, with 11 bases between. The DNA of the CDR3 is TGCAGCGTCCGAGGCATCACCTACGAGCAGTACTTC. Translated: CSVRGITYEQYF.

At least ten counts were recorded for this clonotype. The CDR3 DNA reads as TGCGCCAGCAGCCAAGAAGCAGGGAGCGATCAGCCCCAGCATTTT. It is translated as CASSQEAGSDQPQHF. J is TRBJ1-5 and V is TRBV4-3; TRBD1 is a possible D gene (5 bases). Germline V gene data show CDR1 as LGHNA and CDR2 as YSLEER. V shed 0 bases and J shed 5 bases, with 11 bases lying between them. CDR3 length: 15 residues.

The gene calls are TRBV5-6 and TRBJ2-1; 8 positions agree with TRBD2. With V trimmed by 6 bases and J by 3 bases, 5 bases remained unmatched. Germline loops: CDR1 SGHDT, CDR2 YYEEEE. The CDR3 is made up of 14 amino acids. The CDR3 nucleotides read TGTGCCAGCACTTTAGCGGGGAACTACAATGAGCAGTTCTTC. It encodes CASTLAGNYNEQFF.

This clonotype has ten or more counts. The V gene is TRBV10-3, the J gene TRBJ1-1; D gene ambiguous. This CDR3 contains 15 residues. Germline values: CDR1 ENHRY, CDR2 SYGVKD. V was trimmed by 3 bases and J by 0 bases, leaving 11 bases between them. CDR3 amino acids: CAISDSYSMNTEAFF. The CDR3 DNA follows: TGTGCCATCAGTGACTCCTATAGCATGAACACTGAAGCTTTCTTT.

This rearrangement joins TRBV27 to TRBJ2-1; possibly TRBD1 for D (6 bases). CDR3 length equals 13 residues. Germline CDR1 MNHEY, CDR2 SMNVEV (reference sequence). V was trimmed by 6 bases and J by 8 bases, leaving 14 bases between them. This CDR3 reads CASSHRELDEQFF. The CDR3 coding sequence is TGTGCCAGCAGCCACAGGGAATTGGATGAGCAGTTCTTC.

The table lists this clonotype with many counts. The gene calls are TRBV11-2 and TRBJ2-6; 7 nucleotides align to TRBD1. Germline CDR1 is SGHAT and CDR2 is FQNNGV. CDR3 size: 16 residues. With V trimmed by 2 bases and J by 2 bases, 3 bases remained unmatched. CDR3 sequence (DNA): TGTGCCAGCAGCTTATTCACAGGGGCTGGGGCCAACGTCCTGACTTTC. It is translated as CASSLFTGAGANVLTF.

This clonotype was recorded many times. The J gene is TRBJ2-7, the V gene TRBV7-2, with D perhaps being TRBD1 or TRBD2 (5 bases each). This CDR3 contains 16 residues. Per the germline V gene, CDR1 is SGHTA and CDR2 is FQGNSA. The V gene lost 1 base and the J gene lost 2 bases, with 15 bases spanning the gap. CDR3 sequence (DNA): TGTGCCAGCAGCTTAGGGCCGGGACCCGGCACCTACGAGCAGTACTTC. It is translated as CASSLGPGPGTYEQYF.

The CDR3 DNA is TGTGCCAGCAGCTTAGGAGGACTAGCGGGGGCTACCTACGAGCAGTACTTC. It is translated as CASSLGGLAGATYEQYF. The rearrangement links TRBV7-2 to TRBJ2-7, with TRBD2 identical over 13 bases. This CDR3 has 17 amino acids. From germline, CDR1 is SGHTA and CDR2 FQGNSA. V lost 1 base and J lost 2; bases outside the gene matches: 5. Full variable domain (outside the CDR3, taken from reference TRBV7-2 and TRBJ2-7): GAGVSQSPSNKVTEKGKDVELRCDPISGHTALYWYRQSLGQGLEFLIYFQGNSAPDKSGLPSDRFSAERTGGSVSTLTIQRTQQEDSAVYLCASSLGGLAGATYEQYFGPGTRLTVT.

The J gene is TRBJ2-1, the V gene TRBV20-1, with 7 bases fitting TRBD1. This CDR3 contains 14 residues. V gave up 6 bases and J gave up 4 bases; unmatched junction bases: 9. CDR1 and CDR2 from the germline V gene are DFQATT and SNEGSKA (reference sequence). The CDR3, as DNA: TGCAGTGCCGAGACAGGGCGGGTTTACAATGAGCAGTTCTTC. Amino acid sequence: CSAETGRVYNEQFF.

This clonotype was seen a handful of times. This chain connects TRBV20-1 to TRBJ2-7, with D tentatively TRBD2 (6 bases). The CDR3 runs to 14 residues. Trimming shortened V by 6 bases and J by 2 bases, and 17 bases separated the two germline ends. Germline V lookup: CDR1 DFQATT, CDR2 SNEGSKA (reference sequence). Here the CDR3 DNA reads TGCAGTGCCATACCGGGAGCAAAAGCCTACGAGCAGTACTTC. It codes for CSAIPGAKAYEQYF.

There are a few counts of this clonotype. The rearrangement links TRBV7-9 to TRBJ2-6, with D possibly TRBD1 on 6 matching bases. V lost 1 base to trimming and J lost 0 bases, with 13 bases between them. CDR1 is SEHNR, CDR2 FQNEAQ, per germline (reference sequence). This CDR3 has 18 residues. The CDR3 nucleotides are TGTGCCAGCAGCTTAGGAGGGGGAAAACTCTCTGGGGCCAACGTCCTGACTTTC. Amino acid sequence: CASSLGGGKLSGANVLTF.

In its sample, this clonotype was seen a few times. The chain has TRBV10-2 and TRBJ2-5, with a weak D call TRBD2 (5 bases). There are 13 residues in the CDR3. Trimming removed 4 bases at V and 3 bases at J, with 9 bases between. Germline V gene lookup returns CDR1 WSHSY and CDR2 SAAADI. In nucleotides, the CDR3 is TGCGCCAGCAGTGGGTTGAGGGAAGAGACCCAGTACTTC. Translating gives CASSGLREETQYF.

This chain joins TRBV7-2 and TRBJ1-5; D call uncertain. Germline V lookup: CDR1 SGHTA, CDR2 FQGNSA. The CDR3 is made up of 14 amino acids. With 6 bases removed from V and 0 bases from J, the gap between germline ends came to 9 bases. CDR3 sequence (DNA): TGTGCCAGCAGTTCACAATATAGCAATCAGCCCCAGCATTTT. Protein product: CASSSQYSNQPQHF.

This clonotype has at least ten counts. This chain connects TRBV5-4 to TRBJ2-7; 7 bases align to TRBD1. The trim removed 0 bases at V and 6 bases at J, leaving 12 bases unmatched. Germline V gene lookup returns CDR1 SGHNT and CDR2 YYREEE (reference sequence). The CDR3 consists of 16 residues. CDR3 DNA: TGTGCCAGCAGCTTGGAATTCGGGACAGTGGGGATCGAGCAGTACTTC. This sequence encodes CASSLEFGTVGIEQYF.

In this sample, this clonotype turned up many times. The chain uses TRBV7-2 and TRBJ2-7, with 9 bases lining up with TRBD2. V dropped 1 base and J dropped 1; count of bases not matched to a gene: 5. The germline gives CDR1 SGHTA, CDR2 FQGNSA. The CDR3 length is 16 residues. Here the CDR3 DNA reads TGTGCCAGCAGCTTAGATTTCCTAGCGGGATCCTACGAGCAGTACTTC. It codes for CASSLDFLAGSYEQYF.

This clonotype was seen only once. This chain uses TRBV10-2 with TRBJ2-3, with D possibly matching TRBD2 (6 bases). V gave up 4 bases and J gave up 0 bases, with 11 bases separating them. The CDR3 is 15 amino acids. CDR1 is WSHSY and CDR2 is SAAADI in the germline V gene. This chain's CDR3 is CASSGGGMSTDTQYF. Here the CDR3 DNA reads TGCGCCAGCAGTGGGGGAGGAATGAGCACAGATACGCAGTATTTT.

CDR3 nucleotides: TGTGCCAGCAGCTTGAGGGGAGCCTCCTACGAGCAGTACTTC. Translating gives CASSLRGASYEQYF. J is TRBJ2-7 and V is TRBV5-4, with D possibly being TRBD1 or TRBD2 (5 bases each). Trimming shortened V by 1 base and J by 0 bases, and 8 bases separated the two germline ends. The CDR3 is made up of 14 amino acids. The germline V gene encodes CDR1 SGHNT and CDR2 YYREEE (reference sequence).

The table lists this clonotype with a few counts. The rearrangement uses TRBV7-9 and TRBJ1-2, with 7 bases fitting TRBD1. Per the germline V gene, CDR1 is SEHNR and CDR2 is FQNEAQ (reference sequence). This CDR3 contains 14 residues. The V segment lost 1 base and the J segment 7 bases; nucleotides outside the gene matches: 6. CDR3 nucleotides: TGTGCCAGCAGCTTAGAAGACAGGGTAACTGGCTACACCTTC. Protein sequence: CASSLEDRVTGYTF.